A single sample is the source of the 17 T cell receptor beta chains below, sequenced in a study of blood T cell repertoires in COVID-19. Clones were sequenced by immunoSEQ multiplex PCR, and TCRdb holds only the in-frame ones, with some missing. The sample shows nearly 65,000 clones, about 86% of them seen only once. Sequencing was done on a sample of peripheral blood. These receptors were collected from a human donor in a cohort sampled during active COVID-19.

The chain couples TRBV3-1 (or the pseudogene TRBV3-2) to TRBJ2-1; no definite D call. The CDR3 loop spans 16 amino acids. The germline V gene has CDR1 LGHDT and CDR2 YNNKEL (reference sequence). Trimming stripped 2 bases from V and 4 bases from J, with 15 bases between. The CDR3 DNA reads TGTGCCAGCAGCCAAACCCAAGCAGGCTTATACAATGAGCAGTTCTTC. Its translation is CASSQTQAGLYNEQFF.

CDR3 sequence reads: CSASISKETQYF. The CDR3 bases are TGCAGTGCTAGTATTTCCAAAGAGACCCAGTACTTC. The chain combines TRBV20-1 with TRBJ2-5; D not certain. Germline V gene data show CDR1 as DFQATT and CDR2 as SNEGSKA (reference sequence). V lost 3 bases, J lost 3 bases, and 8 bases lay in between. This CDR3 is 12 amino acids long.

CDR3 coding DNA: TGTGCCAGCACCTCGGGGGGGCGTTGGTATGGCTACACCTTC. Translating gives CASTSGGRWYGYTF. V usage is TRBV5-6 and J usage is TRBJ1-2, with D tentatively TRBD1 (6 bases). Trimming shortened V by 6 bases and J by 5 bases, and 17 bases separated the two germline ends. Germline lookup yields CDR1 SGHDT and CDR2 YYEEEE. The CDR3 extends over 14 amino acids.

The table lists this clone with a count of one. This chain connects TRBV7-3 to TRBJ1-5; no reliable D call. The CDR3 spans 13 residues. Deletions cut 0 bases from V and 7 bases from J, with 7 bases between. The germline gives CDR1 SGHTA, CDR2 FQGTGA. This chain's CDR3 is CASSLTHEQPQHF. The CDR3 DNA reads TGTGCCAGCAGCTTAACCCACGAGCAGCCCCAGCATTTT.

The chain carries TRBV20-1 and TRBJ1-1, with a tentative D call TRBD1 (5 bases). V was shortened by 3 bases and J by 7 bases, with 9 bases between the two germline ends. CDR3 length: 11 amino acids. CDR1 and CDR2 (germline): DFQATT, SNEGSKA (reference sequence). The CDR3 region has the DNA TGCAGTGCTAGCAGGGAAAGTGAAGCTTTCTTT. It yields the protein CSASRESEAFF.

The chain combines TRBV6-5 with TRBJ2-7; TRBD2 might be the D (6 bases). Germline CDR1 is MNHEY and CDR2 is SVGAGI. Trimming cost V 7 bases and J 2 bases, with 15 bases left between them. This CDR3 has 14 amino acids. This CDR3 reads CASTPRTKTYEQYF. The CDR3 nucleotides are TGTGCCAGCACCCCGCGGACTAAAACCTACGAGCAGTACTTC.

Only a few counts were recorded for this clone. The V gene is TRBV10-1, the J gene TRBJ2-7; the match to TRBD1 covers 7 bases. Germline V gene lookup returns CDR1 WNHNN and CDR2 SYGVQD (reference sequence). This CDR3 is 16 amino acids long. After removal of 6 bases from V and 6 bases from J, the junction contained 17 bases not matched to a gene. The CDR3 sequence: CASSSQRTGETFEQYF. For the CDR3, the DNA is TGCGCCAGCAGCTCCCAAAGGACAGGAGAGACTTTCGAGCAGTACTTC.

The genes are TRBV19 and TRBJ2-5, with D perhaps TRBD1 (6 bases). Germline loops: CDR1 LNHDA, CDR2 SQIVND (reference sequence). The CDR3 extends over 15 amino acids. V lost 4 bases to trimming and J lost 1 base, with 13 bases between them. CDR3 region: CASSNRAAIQETQYF. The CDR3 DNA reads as TGTGCCAGTAGTAACAGGGCGGCTATCCAAGAGACCCAGTACTTC.

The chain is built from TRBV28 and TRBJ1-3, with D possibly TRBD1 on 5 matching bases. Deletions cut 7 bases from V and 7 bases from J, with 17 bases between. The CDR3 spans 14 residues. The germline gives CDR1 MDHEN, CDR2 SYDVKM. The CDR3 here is CASTKEGVGNTIYF. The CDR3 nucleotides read TGTGCCAGCACTAAGGAAGGGGTCGGGAACACCATATATTTT.

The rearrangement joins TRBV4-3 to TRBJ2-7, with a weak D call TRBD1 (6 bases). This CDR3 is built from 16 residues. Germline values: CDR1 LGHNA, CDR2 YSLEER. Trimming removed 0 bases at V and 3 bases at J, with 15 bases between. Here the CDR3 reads CASSQDLGGELYEQYF. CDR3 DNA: TGCGCCAGCAGCCAAGATTTAGGGGGAGAACTCTACGAGCAGTACTTC.

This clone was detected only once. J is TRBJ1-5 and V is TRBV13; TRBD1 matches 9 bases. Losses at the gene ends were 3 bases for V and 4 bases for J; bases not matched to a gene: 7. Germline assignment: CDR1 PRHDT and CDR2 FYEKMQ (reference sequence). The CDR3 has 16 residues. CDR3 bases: TGTGCCAGCAGCTTTCGGACAGGGGCTCGAAATCAGCCCCAGCATTTT. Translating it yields CASSFRTGARNQPQHF. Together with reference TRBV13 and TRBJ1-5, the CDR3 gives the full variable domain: AAGVIQSPRHLIKEKRETATLKCYPIPRHDTVYWYQQGPGQDPQFLISFYEKMQSDKGSIPDRFSAQQFSDYHSELNMSSLELGDSALYFCASSFRTGARNQPQHFGDGTRLSIL.

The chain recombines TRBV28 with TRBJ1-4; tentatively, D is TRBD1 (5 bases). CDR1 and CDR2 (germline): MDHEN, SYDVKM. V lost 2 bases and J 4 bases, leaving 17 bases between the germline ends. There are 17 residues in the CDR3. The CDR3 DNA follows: TGTGCCAGCAGTTTAGGGAAGTTAGTGGACAATAATGAAAAACTGTTTTTT. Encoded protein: CASSLGKLVDNNEKLFF.

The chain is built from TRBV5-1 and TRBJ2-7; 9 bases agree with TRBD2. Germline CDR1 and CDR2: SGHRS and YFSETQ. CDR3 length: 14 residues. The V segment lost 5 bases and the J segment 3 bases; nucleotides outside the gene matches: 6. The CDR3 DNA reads TGCGCCAGCAGTCGGACTAGCGATCTCTACGAGCAGTACTTC. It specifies CASSRTSDLYEQYF.

CDR3 residues: CASSLKENQPQHF. The CDR3 DNA reads as TGTGCCAGCAGCTTAAAGGAGAATCAGCCCCAGCATTTT. V usage is TRBV7-9 and J usage is TRBJ1-5; no clear D. CDR3 length: 13 amino acids. Trimming removed 2 bases at V and 4 bases at J, with 6 bases between. In germline, CDR1 is SEHNR, CDR2 FQNEAQ (reference sequence).

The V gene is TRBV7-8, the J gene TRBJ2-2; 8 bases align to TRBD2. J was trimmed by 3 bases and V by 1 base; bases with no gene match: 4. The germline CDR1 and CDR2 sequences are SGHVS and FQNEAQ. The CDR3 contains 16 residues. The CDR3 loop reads CASSLVAGGDTGELFF. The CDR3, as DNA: TGTGCCAGCAGCTTAGTGGCGGGGGGTGACACCGGGGAGCTGTTTTTT.

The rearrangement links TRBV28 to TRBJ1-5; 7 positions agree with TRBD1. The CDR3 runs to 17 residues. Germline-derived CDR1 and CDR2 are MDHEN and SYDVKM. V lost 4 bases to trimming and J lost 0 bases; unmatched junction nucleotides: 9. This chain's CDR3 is CASSSGTDRTSNQPQHF. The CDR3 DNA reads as TGTGCCAGCAGTTCAGGTACGGACAGGACTAGCAATCAGCCCCAGCATTTT.

This CDR3 is CASRPHLGHRSEQYF. The CDR3 nucleotides read TGTGCAAGTCGCCCCCATTTGGGGCACAGGAGCGAGCAGTACTTC. V and J are TRBV12-2 and TRBJ2-7; the DNA was not used to check the table's D call, TRBD1. TRBV12-2 is tagged as a pseudogene. The CDR3 runs 15 residues.